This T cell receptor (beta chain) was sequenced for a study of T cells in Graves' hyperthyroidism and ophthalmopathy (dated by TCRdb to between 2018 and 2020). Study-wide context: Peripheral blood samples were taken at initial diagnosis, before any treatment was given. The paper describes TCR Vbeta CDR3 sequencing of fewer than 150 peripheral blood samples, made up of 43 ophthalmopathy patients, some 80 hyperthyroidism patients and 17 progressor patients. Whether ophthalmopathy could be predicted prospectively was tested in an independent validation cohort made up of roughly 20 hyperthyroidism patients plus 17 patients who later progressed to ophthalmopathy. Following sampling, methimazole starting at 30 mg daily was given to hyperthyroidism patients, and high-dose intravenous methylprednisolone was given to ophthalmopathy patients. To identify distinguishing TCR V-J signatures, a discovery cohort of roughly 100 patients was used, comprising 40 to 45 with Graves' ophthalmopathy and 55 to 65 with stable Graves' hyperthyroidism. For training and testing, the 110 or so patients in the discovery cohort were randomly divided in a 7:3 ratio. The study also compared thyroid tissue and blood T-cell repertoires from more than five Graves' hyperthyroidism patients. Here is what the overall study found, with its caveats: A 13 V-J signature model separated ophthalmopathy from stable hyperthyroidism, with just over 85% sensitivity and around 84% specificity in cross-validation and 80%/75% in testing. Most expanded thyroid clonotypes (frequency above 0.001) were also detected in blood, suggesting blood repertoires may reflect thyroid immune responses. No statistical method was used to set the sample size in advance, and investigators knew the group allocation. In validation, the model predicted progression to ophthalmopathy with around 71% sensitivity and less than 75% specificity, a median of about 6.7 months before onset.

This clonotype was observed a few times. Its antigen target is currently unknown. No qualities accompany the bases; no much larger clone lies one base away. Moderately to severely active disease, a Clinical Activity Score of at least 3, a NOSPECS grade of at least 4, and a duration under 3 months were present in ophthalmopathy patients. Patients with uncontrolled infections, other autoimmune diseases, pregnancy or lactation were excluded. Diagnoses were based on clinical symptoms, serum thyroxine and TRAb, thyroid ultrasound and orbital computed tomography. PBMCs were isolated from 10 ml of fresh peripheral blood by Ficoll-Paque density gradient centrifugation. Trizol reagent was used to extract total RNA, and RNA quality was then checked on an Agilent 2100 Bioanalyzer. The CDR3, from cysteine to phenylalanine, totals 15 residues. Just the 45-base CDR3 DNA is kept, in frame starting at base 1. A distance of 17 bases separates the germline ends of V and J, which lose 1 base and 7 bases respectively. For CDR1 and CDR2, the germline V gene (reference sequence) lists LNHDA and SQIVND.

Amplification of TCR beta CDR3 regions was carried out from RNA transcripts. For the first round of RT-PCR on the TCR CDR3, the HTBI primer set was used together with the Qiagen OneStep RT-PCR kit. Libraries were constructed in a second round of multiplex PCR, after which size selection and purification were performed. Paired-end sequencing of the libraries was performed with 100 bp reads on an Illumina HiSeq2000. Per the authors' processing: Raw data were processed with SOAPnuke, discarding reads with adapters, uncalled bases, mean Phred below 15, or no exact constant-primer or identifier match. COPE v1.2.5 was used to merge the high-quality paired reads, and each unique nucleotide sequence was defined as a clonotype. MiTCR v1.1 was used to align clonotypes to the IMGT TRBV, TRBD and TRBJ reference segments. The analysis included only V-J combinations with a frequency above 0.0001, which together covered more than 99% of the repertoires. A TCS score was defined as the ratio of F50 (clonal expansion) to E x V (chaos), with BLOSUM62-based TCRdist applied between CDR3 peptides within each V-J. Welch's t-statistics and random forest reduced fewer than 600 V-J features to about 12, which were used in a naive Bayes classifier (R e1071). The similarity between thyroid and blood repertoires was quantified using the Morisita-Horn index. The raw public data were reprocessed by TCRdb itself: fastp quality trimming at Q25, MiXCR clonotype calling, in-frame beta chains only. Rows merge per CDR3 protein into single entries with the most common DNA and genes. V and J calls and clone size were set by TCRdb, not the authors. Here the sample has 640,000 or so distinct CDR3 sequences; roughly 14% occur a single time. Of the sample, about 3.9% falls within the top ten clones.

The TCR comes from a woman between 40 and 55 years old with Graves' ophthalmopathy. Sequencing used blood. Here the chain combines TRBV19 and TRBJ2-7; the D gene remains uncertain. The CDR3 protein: CASSIAWQQFGEQYF. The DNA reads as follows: TGTGCCAGTAGTATAGCATGGCAGCAGTTTGGAGAGCAGTACTTC. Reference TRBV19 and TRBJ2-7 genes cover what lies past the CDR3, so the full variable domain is DGGITQSPKYLFRKEGQNVTLSCEQNLNHDAMYWYRQDPGQGLRLIYYSQIVNDFQKGDIAEGYSVSREKKESFPLTVTSAQKNPTAFYLCASSIAWQQFGEQYFGPGTRLTVT.